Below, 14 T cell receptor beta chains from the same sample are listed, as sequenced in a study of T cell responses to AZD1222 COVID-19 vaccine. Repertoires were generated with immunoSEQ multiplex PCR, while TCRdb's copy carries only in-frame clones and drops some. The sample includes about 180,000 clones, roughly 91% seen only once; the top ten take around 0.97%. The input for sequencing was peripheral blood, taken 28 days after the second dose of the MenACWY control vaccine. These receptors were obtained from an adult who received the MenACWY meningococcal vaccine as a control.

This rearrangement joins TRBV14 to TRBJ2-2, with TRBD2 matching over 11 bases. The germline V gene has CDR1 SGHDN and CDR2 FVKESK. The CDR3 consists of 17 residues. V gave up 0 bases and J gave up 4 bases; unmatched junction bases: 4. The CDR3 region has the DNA TGTGCCAGCAGCCAAGAGGGGGGACTAGCGGTCACCGGGGAGCTGTTTTTT. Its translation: CASSQEGGLAVTGELFF.

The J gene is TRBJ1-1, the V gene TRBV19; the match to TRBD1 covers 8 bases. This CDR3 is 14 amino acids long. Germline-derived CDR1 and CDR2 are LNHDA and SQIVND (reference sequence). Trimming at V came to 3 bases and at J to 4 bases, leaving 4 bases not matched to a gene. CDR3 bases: TGTGCCAGTAGTATGGGACAGGCGGGCACTGAAGCTTTCTTT. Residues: CASSMGQAGTEAFF.

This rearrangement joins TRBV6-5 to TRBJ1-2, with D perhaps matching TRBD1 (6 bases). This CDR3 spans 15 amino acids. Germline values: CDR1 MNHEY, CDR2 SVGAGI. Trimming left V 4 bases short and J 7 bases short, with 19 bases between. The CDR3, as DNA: TGTGCCAGCAGTTCCGATGGACAGCGCGGCTTTGGCTACACCTTC. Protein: CASSSDGQRGFGYTF.

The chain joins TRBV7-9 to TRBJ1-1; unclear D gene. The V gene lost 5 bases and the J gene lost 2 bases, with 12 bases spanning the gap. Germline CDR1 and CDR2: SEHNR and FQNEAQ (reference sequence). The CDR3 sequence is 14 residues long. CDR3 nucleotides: TGTGCCAGCAGCGGAGGAGCTTTTAACACTGAAGCTTTCTTT. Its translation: CASSGGAFNTEAFF.

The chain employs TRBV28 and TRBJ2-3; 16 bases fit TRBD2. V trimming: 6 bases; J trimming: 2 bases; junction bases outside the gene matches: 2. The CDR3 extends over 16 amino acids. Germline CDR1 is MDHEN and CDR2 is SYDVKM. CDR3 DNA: TGTGCCAGCAGCGGGACTAGCGGGGGGGACACAGATACGCAGTATTTT. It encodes CASSGTSGGDTDTQYF.

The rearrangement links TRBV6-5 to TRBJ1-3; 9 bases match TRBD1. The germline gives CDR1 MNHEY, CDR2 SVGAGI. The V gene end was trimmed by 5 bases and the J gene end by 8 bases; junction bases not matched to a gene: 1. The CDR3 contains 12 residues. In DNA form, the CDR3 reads TGTGCCAGCAGTCGACAGGGGGACACCATATATTTT. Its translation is CASSRQGDTIYF.

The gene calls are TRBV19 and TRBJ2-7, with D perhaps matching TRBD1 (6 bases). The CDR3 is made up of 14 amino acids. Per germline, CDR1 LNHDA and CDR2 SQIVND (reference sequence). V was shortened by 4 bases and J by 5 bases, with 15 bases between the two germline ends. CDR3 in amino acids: CASSSPGEKHEQYF. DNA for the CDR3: TGTGCCAGTAGTAGTCCAGGGGAAAAACACGAGCAGTACTTC.

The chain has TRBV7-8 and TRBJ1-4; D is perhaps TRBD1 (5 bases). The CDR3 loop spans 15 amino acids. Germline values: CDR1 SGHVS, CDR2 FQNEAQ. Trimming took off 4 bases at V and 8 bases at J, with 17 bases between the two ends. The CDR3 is CASSSAEGSSEKLFF. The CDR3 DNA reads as TGTGCCAGCAGCTCCGCGGAGGGGTCTAGCGAAAAACTGTTTTTT.

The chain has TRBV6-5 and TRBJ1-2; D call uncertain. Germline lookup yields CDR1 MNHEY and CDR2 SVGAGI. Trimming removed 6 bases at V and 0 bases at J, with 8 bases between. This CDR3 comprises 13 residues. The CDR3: CASRRASNYGYTF. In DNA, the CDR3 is TGTGCCAGCAGGCGGGCCTCTAACTATGGCTACACCTTC.

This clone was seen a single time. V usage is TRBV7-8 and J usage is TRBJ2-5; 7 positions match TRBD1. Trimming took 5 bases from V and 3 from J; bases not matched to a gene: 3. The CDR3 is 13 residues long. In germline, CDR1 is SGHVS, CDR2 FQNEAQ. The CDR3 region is CASSRTGEETQYF. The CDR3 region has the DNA TGTGCCAGCAGCAGAACAGGGGAAGAGACCCAGTACTTC.

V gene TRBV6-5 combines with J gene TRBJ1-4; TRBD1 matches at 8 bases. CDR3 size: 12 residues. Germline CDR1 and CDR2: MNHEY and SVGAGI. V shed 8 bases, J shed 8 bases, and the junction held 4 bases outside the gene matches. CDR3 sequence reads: CASSTGGEKLFF. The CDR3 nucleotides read TGTGCCAGCTCTACAGGGGGAGAAAAACTGTTTTTT.

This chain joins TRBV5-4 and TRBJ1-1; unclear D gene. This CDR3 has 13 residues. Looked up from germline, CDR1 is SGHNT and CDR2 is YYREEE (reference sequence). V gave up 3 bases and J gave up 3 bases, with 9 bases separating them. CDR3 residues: CASSSLSYTEAFF. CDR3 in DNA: TGTGCCAGCAGCTCACTTTCTTACACTGAAGCTTTCTTT.

The CDR3 nucleotides read TGTGCCAGCAGATCCCCAGGGAGCTCCTACGAGCAGTACTTC. It yields the protein CASRSPGSSYEQYF. The rearrangement joins TRBV5-5 to TRBJ2-7; TRBD1 or TRBD2 may be the D gene (5 bases each). V was cut by 5 bases and J by 0 bases, with 12 bases left in between. Germline values: CDR1 SGHKS, CDR2 YYEKEE (reference sequence). There are 14 residues in the CDR3.

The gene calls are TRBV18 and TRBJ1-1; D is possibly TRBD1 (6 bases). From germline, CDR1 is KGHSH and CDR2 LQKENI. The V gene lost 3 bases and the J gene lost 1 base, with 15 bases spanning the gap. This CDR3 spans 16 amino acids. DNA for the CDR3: TGTGCCAGCTCACCTTCAGGGGTGGTGGGGAACACTGAAGCTTTCTTT. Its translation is CASSPSGVVGNTEAFF. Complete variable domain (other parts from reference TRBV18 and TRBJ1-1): NAGVMQNPRHLVRRRGQEARLRCSPMKGHSHVYWYRQLPEEGLKFMVYLQKENIIDESGMPKERFSAEFPKEGPSILRIQQVVRGDSAAYFCASSPSGVVGNTEAFFGQGTRLTVV.